Listed here are 5 T cell receptor beta chains from one sample, sequenced in a study of T-cell memory formation after mild COVID-19. TCRdb itself ran the 5' RACE reads through MiXCR, one entry per CDR3 protein. The sample contains hundreds of thousands of distinct CDR3 sequences, approximately 8.4% of which appear only once. What was sequenced was PBMCs or a T cell subset sorted from them (not recorded which). These receptors were collected from a man between 18 and 35 years old who had mild COVID-19 (a few samples of this study predate the infection). Cell type and time point are not known.

This clonotype was observed a few times. The chain carries TRBV6-6 and TRBJ1-5; TRBD1 matches 7 bases. V lost 7 bases and J lost 5; bases outside the gene matches: 8. The CDR3 is made up of 14 amino acids. From germline, CDR1 is MNHNY and CDR2 SVGAGI (reference sequence). The CDR3 nucleotides read TGTGCCAGCAAAGTTTCAGGGGGGTATCAGCCCCAGCATTTT. This gives the protein CASKVSGGYQPQHF.

In its sample, this clonotype was seen a few times. The chain recombines TRBV18 with TRBJ2-5; unclear D gene. This CDR3 region has 13 residues. V lost 0 bases and J lost 5, with 7 bases in between. The germline V gene encodes CDR1 KGHSH and CDR2 LQKENI. CDR3 protein: CASSPPLRETQYF. CDR3 nucleotides: TGTGCCAGCTCACCACCTCTAAGGGAGACCCAGTACTTC. The full variable domain, completed using reference TRBV18 and TRBJ2-5, is NAGVMQNPRHLVRRRGQEARLRCSPMKGHSHVYWYRQLPEEGLKFMVYLQKENIIDESGMPKERFSAEFPKEGPSILRIQQVVRGDSAAYFCASSPPLRETQYFGPGTRLLVL.

This clonotype was detected a few times. J is TRBJ2-1 and V is TRBV27; TRBD2 matches at 11 bases. V shed 5 bases, J shed 12 bases, and the junction held 6 bases outside the gene matches. The CDR3 runs 13 residues. Germline loops: CDR1 MNHEY, CDR2 SMNVEV (reference sequence). The CDR3 DNA reads as TGTGCCAGCAGTCGGACTAGCGGGCCGGCGCAGTTCTTC. Translation gives CASSRTSGPAQFF.

J is TRBJ1-2 and V is TRBV5-1; TRBD1 might be the D (5 bases). This CDR3 is 13 amino acids long. Germline V CDR1 and CDR2: SGHRS, YFSETQ. Trimming removed 2 bases at V and 4 bases at J, with 9 bases between. The CDR3 here is CASSLRQGYGYTF. CDR3 nucleotide sequence: TGCGCCAGCAGCTTACGGCAGGGCTATGGCTACACCTTC.

This clonotype was picked up many times. The chain has TRBV5-1 and TRBJ2-2; a possible D gene is TRBD2 (6 bases). V dropped 4 bases and J dropped 7 bases, with 14 bases sitting between them. Germline V lookup: CDR1 SGHRS, CDR2 YFSETQ. The CDR3 extends over 14 amino acids. In DNA form, the CDR3 reads TGCGCCAGCAGCATTGACGGGAGCGGCGGGGAGCTGTTTTTT. Its translation: CASSIDGSGGELFF.